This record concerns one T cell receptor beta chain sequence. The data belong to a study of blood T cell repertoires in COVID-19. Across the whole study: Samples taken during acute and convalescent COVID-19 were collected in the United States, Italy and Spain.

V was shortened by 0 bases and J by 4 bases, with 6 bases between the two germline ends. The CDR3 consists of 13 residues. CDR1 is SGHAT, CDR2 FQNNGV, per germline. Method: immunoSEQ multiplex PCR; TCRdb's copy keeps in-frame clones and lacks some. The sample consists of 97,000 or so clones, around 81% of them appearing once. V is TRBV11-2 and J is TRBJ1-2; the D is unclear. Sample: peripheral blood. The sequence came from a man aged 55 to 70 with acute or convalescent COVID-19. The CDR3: CASSLDLLYGYTF. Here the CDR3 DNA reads TGTGCCAGCAGCTTAGATTTACTCTATGGCTACACCTTC.